This T cell receptor (beta chain) was observed in a study of blood T cell repertoires in COVID-19. The V gene's germline CDR1 is SNHLY and CDR2 FYNNEI. Unmatched junction bases numbered 8, after V lost 5 bases and J lost 3 bases. The CDR3 extends over 16 amino acids. TCRdb's table, derived via immunoSEQ multiplex PCR, lists solely in-frame clones and lacks some. Of under 100,000 clones in the sample, 65% to 80% were seen once. The chain links TRBV2 to TRBJ1-5, with 9 bases fitting TRBD1. This clonotype originated in a woman over 75 with active or convalescent COVID-19. The specimen sequenced was peripheral blood. CDR3 DNA sequence: TGTGCCAGCAGTTCACAGGGGGCTAATCCCAATCAGCCCCAGCATTTT. Translation: CASSSQGANPNQPQHF. Looking up the rest from reference TRBV2 and TRBJ1-5 gives the full variable domain: EPEVTQTPSHQVTQMGQEVILRCVPISNHLYFYWYRQILGQKVEFLVSFYNNEISEKSEIFDDQFSVERPDGSNFTLKIRSTKLEDSAMYFCASSSQGANPNQPQHFGDGTRLSIL.